This entry concerns a single TCR beta chain. This sample was taken from a study of CD8 T cells in Susac syndrome. About the research overall: When blood was drawn, the patients with Susac syndrome were therapy-naive, on corticosteroids, or on intravenous immunoglobulin alone.

An amount of RNA that ranged from roughly 0.45 to 1 ug was reverse transcribed with random hexamers. Amplification of TCR beta CDR3 spanned 54 Vbeta and 13 Jbeta via immunoSEQ multiplex PCR. MiXCR, applied by TCRdb to the immunoSEQ multiplex PCR reads, yields one record per CDR3 protein. Of over 150,000 distinct CDR3 sequences listed, roughly 94% are singletons. From blood CD8+ and CD4+ T cells, TCR beta sequences were generated. Definite or probable Susac syndrome was diagnosed using recently defined diagnostic criteria. The V end lost 0 bases, the J end lost 0 bases, and 11 bases lay between the germline ends. Germline V gene sequence: CDR1 LNHNV, CDR2 YYDKDF (reference sequence). The length of the CDR3 is 17 residues.

V gene TRBV15 combines with J gene TRBJ2-2; tentative D call: TRBD1 (5 bases). The origin of this receptor is a human donor with Susac syndrome. Material: CD4+ T cells from PBMCs. The CDR3 loop is CATSRERGQANTGELFF. The DNA of the CDR3 is TGTGCCACCAGCAGAGAAAGAGGACAAGCGAACACCGGGGAGCTGTTTTTT.